The next 29 T cell receptor beta chains were all read from a single sample in a study of shared clonotypes between healthy human individuals. In the naive CD8 group, cells lacked CD45RO and were positively selected for CCR7, so terminally differentiated effector memory CD45RA+ cells were left out. Generated by immunoSEQ multiplex PCR, the TCRdb table keeps only in-frame clones and is missing some. The sample carries hundreds of thousands of clones, roughly 95% recorded once. Sequencing was performed on naive CD8+ T cells sorted from blood. These receptors came from a young woman in good health.

The V gene is TRBV6-5, the J gene TRBJ1-2; D ambiguous. CDR3 length equals 15 residues. V was shortened by 6 bases and J by 1 base, with 15 bases between the two germline ends. Per germline, CDR1 MNHEY and CDR2 SVGAGI. For the CDR3, the DNA is TGTGCCAGCAGCCGTACCCTCGGGATTAACTATGGCTACACCTTC. It yields the protein CASSRTLGINYGYTF.

Here the CDR3 reads CASTSEWSSYEQYF. The CDR3 DNA is TGCGCCAGCACCTCCGAATGGAGCTCCTACGAGCAGTACTTC. J is TRBJ2-7 and V is TRBV4-1; no firm D call. This CDR3 spans 14 amino acids. The germline V gene encodes CDR1 MGHRA and CDR2 YSYEKL. Trimming cost V 7 bases and J 0 bases, with 13 bases left between them.

V gene TRBV28 combines with J gene TRBJ1-1; TRBD1 matches 8 bases. The V gene's germline CDR1 is MDHEN and CDR2 SYDVKM. This CDR3 is built from 14 residues. V gave up 7 bases and J gave up 1 base; unmatched junction bases: 5. The CDR3 protein is CASIKGQGNTEAFF. Here the CDR3 DNA reads TGTGCCAGCATCAAAGGACAGGGGAACACTGAAGCTTTCTTT.

This chain connects TRBV6-5 to TRBJ2-7, with 10 bases aligning to TRBD1. The V and J ends lost 2 bases and 5 bases, in that order; junction bases with no gene match: 3. The V gene's germline CDR1 is MNHEY and CDR2 SVGAGI. The CDR3 extends over 14 amino acids. CDR3 sequence: CASSYETGGDEQYF. The CDR3, as DNA: TGTGCCAGCAGTTACGAGACAGGGGGCGACGAGCAGTACTTC.

The chain couples TRBV10-1 to TRBJ1-1; tentative D call: TRBD1 (5 bases). V was shortened by 5 bases and J by 0 bases, with 16 bases between the two germline ends. Germline values: CDR1 WNHNN, CDR2 SYGVQD (reference sequence). The CDR3 runs to 16 residues. CDR3 nucleotide sequence: TGCGCCAGCAGTACCGGGACGGAGTCCATGAACACTGAAGCTTTCTTT. Translation: CASSTGTESMNTEAFF.

This clone was counted between two and nine times. The V and J genes are TRBV28 and TRBJ2-7, with D unclear. V lost 3 bases and J 5 bases, leaving 5 bases between the germline ends. This CDR3 contains 11 residues. CDR1 is MDHEN, CDR2 SYDVKM, per germline. The CDR3 bases are TGTGCCAGCAGTTTTCACGACGAGCAGTACTTC. Its protein is CASSFHDEQYF.

This chain joins TRBV6-5 and TRBJ2-1; no reliable D call. V lost 8 bases to trimming and J lost 2 bases, with 16 bases between them. From germline, CDR1 is MNHEY and CDR2 SVGAGI. The CDR3 has 15 amino acids. Here the CDR3 DNA reads TGTGCCAGCCGCTCGGAAGACGCGGCCTACAATGAGCAGTTCTTC. As protein: CASRSEDAAYNEQFF.

V gene TRBV4-1 combines with J gene TRBJ2-6; 7 nucleotides match TRBD1. The length of the CDR3 is 18 residues. Germline V lookup: CDR1 MGHRA, CDR2 YSYEKL. Trimming took 4 bases from V and 0 from J; bases not matched to a gene: 9. In DNA, the CDR3 is TGCGCCAGCAGCCTTCGGACAGGCTTAAGCTCTGGGGCCAACGTCCTGACTTTC. It is translated as CASSLRTGLSSGANVLTF.

This chain connects TRBV7-6 to TRBJ1-1, with D perhaps TRBD1 (5 bases). CDR3 length: 13 residues. Trimming left V 3 bases short and J 8 bases short, with 13 bases between. Germline CDR1 is SGHVS and CDR2 is FNYEAQ. The CDR3 sequence is CASSLAGGYEAFF. The CDR3 region has the DNA TGTGCCAGCAGCTTGGCTGGGGGTTACGAAGCTTTCTTT. Combining the CDR3 with reference TRBV7-6 and TRBJ1-1 gives the whole variable domain GAGVSQSPRYKVTKRGQDVALRCDPISGHVSLYWYRQALGQGPEFLTYFNYEAQQDKSGLPNDRFSAERPEGSISTLTIQRTEQRDSAMYRCASSLAGGYEAFFGQGTRLTVV.

The genes are TRBV28 and TRBJ1-1, with D unresolved. CDR1 is MDHEN and CDR2 is SYDVKM in the germline V gene. This CDR3 spans 13 amino acids. V lost 2 bases, J lost 8 bases, and 12 bases lay in between. The CDR3 sequence: CASSLSMWEEAFF. The DNA for the CDR3 is TGTGCCAGCAGTTTAAGTATGTGGGAAGAAGCTTTCTTT.

V is TRBV10-1 and J is TRBJ2-2; 7 bases agree with TRBD2. The CDR3 sequence is 15 residues long. Germline CDR1 and CDR2: WNHNN and SYGVQD (reference sequence). V was clipped by 9 bases and J by 2 bases; unmatched bases: 9. For the CDR3, the DNA is TGCGCCAGTAGAAAGCGGGGAGAAAACACCGGGGAGCTGTTTTTT. Amino acid sequence: CASRKRGENTGELFF.

The chain employs TRBV2 and TRBJ2-2; D might be TRBD2 (7 bases). The CDR3 length is 15 residues. The V end lost 8 bases, the J end lost 5 bases, and 18 bases lay between the germline ends. CDR1 and CDR2 from the germline V gene are SNHLY and FYNNEI. The CDR3 DNA follows: TGTGCCAGCCGGGGGAGGGACATTCGGACCGGGGAGCTGTTTTTT. Amino acid sequence: CASRGRDIRTGELFF.

The rearrangement links TRBV27 to TRBJ2-2; 7 bases line up with TRBD2. Per the germline V gene, CDR1 is MNHEY and CDR2 is SMNVEV (reference sequence). Losses at the gene ends were 0 bases for V and 5 bases for J; bases not matched to a gene: 3. CDR3 length equals 15 residues. The CDR3 reads CASSLSPGGTGELFF. The CDR3 bases are TGTGCCAGCAGTTTATCCCCCGGGGGGACCGGGGAGCTGTTTTTT.

J is TRBJ1-5 and V is TRBV7-9; no firm D call. Germline values: CDR1 SEHNR, CDR2 FQNEAQ (reference sequence). Between the trimmed V and J ends, which lost 5 bases and 8 bases, there was a span of 22 bases. The CDR3 sequence is 16 residues long. CDR3 sequence reads: CASSRRVGAGVEPQHF. The CDR3, as DNA: TGTGCCAGCAGCCGGCGGGTCGGAGCAGGCGTCGAGCCCCAGCATTTT.

This clone was observed a single time. Other DNA sequences in the sample encode the same CDR3. The chain joins TRBV29-1 to TRBJ2-1; 10 nucleotides agree with TRBD2. This CDR3 spans 14 amino acids. Per germline, CDR1 SQVTM and CDR2 ANQGSEA. The V segment lost 3 bases and the J segment 4 bases; nucleotides outside the gene matches: 3. CDR3: CSVEGLATYNEQFF. The CDR3 bases are TGCAGCGTTGAGGGACTAGCGACTTACAATGAGCAGTTCTTC.

The J gene is TRBJ2-1, the V gene TRBV15; the D gene is possibly TRBD1 (6 bases). V was shortened by 4 bases and J by 4 bases, with 17 bases between the two germline ends. Germline-derived CDR1 and CDR2 are LNHNV and YYDKDF (reference sequence). The CDR3 runs 16 residues. The CDR3 here is CATSIGGEGDYNEQFF. CDR3 in DNA: TGTGCCACCAGCATAGGGGGAGAGGGGGATTACAATGAGCAGTTCTTC. Together with reference TRBV15 and TRBJ2-1, the CDR3 gives the full variable domain: DAMVIQNPRYQVTQFGKPVTLSCSQTLNHNVMYWYQQKSSQAPKLLFHYYDKDFNNEADTPDNFQSRRPNTSFCFLDIRSPGLGDTAMYLCATSIGGEGDYNEQFFGPGTRLTVL.

The rearrangement joins TRBV7-6 to TRBJ2-3; D is perhaps TRBD2 (6 bases). The CDR3 is 15 residues long. Between the trimmed V and J ends, which lost 1 base and 1 base, there was a span of 9 bases. Germline assignment: CDR1 SGHVS and CDR2 FNYEAQ. The CDR3 loop is CASSLGPSGTDTQYF. CDR3 coding DNA: TGTGCCAGCAGCTTAGGGCCTAGCGGCACAGATACGCAGTATTTT.

V and J are TRBV4-1 and TRBJ2-7; 10 nucleotides agree with TRBD2. The CDR3 covers 16 residues. V lost 5 bases and J lost 0; bases outside the gene matches: 7. Germline CDR1 is MGHRA and CDR2 is YSYEKL. CDR3 amino acids: CASSATSGLSSYEQYF. Here the CDR3 DNA reads TGCGCCAGCAGCGCGACTAGCGGGTTGAGCTCCTACGAGCAGTACTTC.

This sequence joins TRBV29-1 and TRBJ2-7; D not resolved. Trimming pared 8 bases from V and 0 bases from J, leaving 14 bases between. The CDR3 runs to 13 residues. CDR1 and CDR2 (germline): SQVTM, ANQGSEA. The CDR3 reads CSSFDGSSYEQYF. The CDR3 coding sequence is TGCAGCTCTTTCGACGGTAGCTCCTACGAGCAGTACTTC.

The chain carries TRBV30 and TRBJ1-4; D is undetermined. CDR1 GTSNPN and CDR2 SVGIG come from the germline V gene (reference sequence). The CDR3 runs to 13 residues. V was trimmed by 3 bases and J by 0 bases, leaving 5 bases between them. The CDR3 region has the DNA TGTGCCTGGAGAATCCCAACTAATGAAAAACTGTTTTTT. Translation: CAWRIPTNEKLFF. Drawing the rest from reference TRBV30 and TRBJ1-4, the complete variable domain is SQTIHQWPATLVQPVGSPLSLECTVEGTSNPNLYWYRQAAGRGLQLLFYSVGIGQISSEVPQNLSASRPQDRQFILSSKKLLLSDSGFYLCAWRIPTNEKLFFGSGTQLSVL.

The V call is TRBV7-6, the J call TRBJ2-2; D remains ambiguous. CDR3 length equals 15 residues. The V gene's germline CDR1 is SGHVS and CDR2 FNYEAQ. Deletions cut 1 base from V and 1 base from J, with 7 bases between. CDR3 DNA: TGTGCCAGCAGCTTAGGCACCGAGAACACCGGGGAGCTGTTTTTT. Its protein is CASSLGTENTGELFF.

Notes on this clone: A read error may account for a junction end that differs from germline. The genes are TRBV7-9 and TRBJ2-4; TRBD2 might be the D (5 bases). Germline CDR1 and CDR2: SEHNR and FQNEAQ (reference sequence). This CDR3 has 14 amino acids. CDR3: CASGLLDGGDIQYF. In DNA form, the CDR3 reads TGTGCCAGCGGCTTATTGGACGGAGGAGACATTCAGTACTTC.

V gene TRBV9 combines with J gene TRBJ2-1, with D possibly being TRBD2 (5 bases). Trimming took off 0 bases at V and 9 bases at J, with 10 bases between the two ends. The CDR3 is 13 residues long. The germline V gene encodes CDR1 SGDLS and CDR2 YYNGEE. This CDR3 reads CASSVGSAGEQFF. As DNA, the CDR3 is TGTGCCAGCAGCGTAGGGTCTGCGGGTGAGCAGTTCTTC.

This chain links TRBV9 with TRBJ1-1; no definite D call. The germline gives CDR1 SGDLS, CDR2 YYNGEE. The CDR3 has 17 amino acids. Trimming removed 4 bases at V and 1 base at J, with 20 bases between. CDR3 bases: TGTGCCAGCAGCCCCCCGGGCCAGGCCGGCGCGAACACTGAAGCTTTCTTT. This gives the protein CASSPPGQAGANTEAFF. The full variable domain, in which reference TRBV9 and TRBJ1-1 provide the parts outside the CDR3, is DSGVTQTPKHLITATGQRVTLRCSPRSGDLSVYWYQQSLDQGLQFLIQYYNGEERAKGNILERFSAQQFPDLHSELNLSSLELGDSALYFCASSPPGQAGANTEAFFGQGTRLTVV.

This chain uses TRBV30 with TRBJ2-2; D not certain. This CDR3 is 15 amino acids long. V was pared by 3 bases and J by 4 bases, with 15 bases between. CDR1 is GTSNPN, CDR2 SVGIG, per germline (reference sequence). The CDR3 bases are TGTGCCTGGAGAAGGGCTAGTCTGGTCACCGGGGAGCTGTTTTTT. Encoded protein: CAWRRASLVTGELFF.

The chain employs TRBV7-9 and TRBJ2-1; maybe TRBD2 (5 bases). V was trimmed by 1 base and J by 9 bases, leaving 13 bases between them. The length of the CDR3 is 14 residues. Germline V lookup: CDR1 SEHNR, CDR2 FQNEAQ (reference sequence). The CDR3 region has the DNA TGTGCCAGCAGCTTAGTGGATGGAGGAGTTGAGCAGTTCTTC. It encodes CASSLVDGGVEQFF.

The V gene is TRBV28, the J gene TRBJ2-1; D perhaps matches TRBD2 (5 bases). The ends were cut back, 1 base at V and 14 bases at J, with 9 bases in the middle. The V gene's germline CDR1 is MDHEN and CDR2 SYDVKM. The CDR3 contains 11 residues. CDR3 coding DNA: TGTGCCAGCAGTTTATCCGGGGAAGAGTTCTTC. Translated: CASSLSGEEFF.

CDR3: CASSLPTSGQGFYQPQHF. DNA for the CDR3: TGTGCCAGCAGTTTACCTACCTCGGGACAGGGTTTTTACCAGCCCCAGCATTTT. J is TRBJ1-5 and V is TRBV28, with 9 bases fitting TRBD1. The junction had 15 bases not matched to a gene; V was cut back by 2 bases and J by 7 bases. CDR1 is MDHEN, CDR2 SYDVKM, per germline. This CDR3 has 18 residues. The whole variable domain, remainder taken from reference TRBV28 and TRBJ1-5, is DVKVTQSSRYLVKRTGEKVFLECVQDMDHENMFWYRQDPGLGLRLIYFSYDVKMKEKGDIPEGYSVSREKKERFSLILESASTNQTSMYLCASSLPTSGQGFYQPQHFGDGTRLSIL.

The chain joins TRBV27 to TRBJ2-3; D unclear. Germline assignment: CDR1 MNHEY and CDR2 SMNVEV (reference sequence). Trimming shortened V by 1 base and J by 11 bases, and 4 bases separated the two germline ends. This CDR3 region has 10 residues. DNA of the CDR3: TGTGCCAGCAGTTTATGGGGGCAGTATTTT. The encoded protein is CASSLWGQYF.